This T cell receptor (beta chain) is from a study of shared clonotypes between healthy human individuals. The assay was immunoSEQ multiplex PCR, and TCRdb's table has in-frame clones only and misses some. This sample has about 560,000 clones, with roughly 79% found just once. V shed 2 bases and J shed 3 bases, with 8 bases lying between them. The germline CDR1 and CDR2 sequences are MNHNS and SASEGT. The CDR3 runs to 13 residues. This TCR derives from a middle-aged woman in good health. Some clones in this sample may be carry-over from other donors' samples. Sequenced input: PBMCs. This chain connects TRBV6-1 to TRBJ2-7; no clear D gene. CDR3 in DNA: TGTGCCAGCAGTGAAACGGGTTTCTACGAGCAGTACTTC. This translates into CASSETGFYEQYF.